The 9 T cell receptor beta chains given below trace back to one sample, sequenced in a study of CD8 T cells in ankylosing spondylitis. One entry per CDR3 protein, called by TCRdb with MiXCR from the 5' RACE reads. The sample has 200,000 to 250,000 distinct CDR3 sequences, about 11% seen once. Sequencing used blood, either unsorted or a sorted T cell fraction (not recorded which). These receptors originate from a male donor with ankylosing spondylitis or in good health (not recorded which).

This clonotype appeared many times. The chain couples TRBV5-1 to TRBJ2-5, with a weak D call TRBD2 (6 bases). The length of the CDR3 is 16 residues. Trimming removed 4 bases at V and 5 bases at J, with 21 bases between. CDR1 SGHRS and CDR2 YFSETQ come from the germline V gene. The CDR3 loop reads CASSGRTGLTDETQYF. CDR3 sequence (DNA): TGCGCCAGCAGCGGACGCACGGGACTCACAGACGAGACCCAGTACTTC.

This clonotype was found a few times. V is TRBV28 and J is TRBJ1-5; D is perhaps TRBD1 (6 bases). The germline V gene encodes CDR1 MDHEN and CDR2 SYDVKM. Trimming took off 6 bases at V and 1 base at J, with 10 bases between the two ends. The CDR3 has 14 amino acids. The CDR3 bases are TGTGCCAGCAGACCAACAGGGAGCAATCAGCCCCAGCATTTT. This translates into CASRPTGSNQPQHF.

This clonotype showed up many times. The CDR3 sequence is CASSPGVGTDTQYF. The CDR3 DNA is TGTGCCAGCAGCCCGGGTGTTGGCACAGATACGCAGTATTTT. The chain carries TRBV3-1 and TRBJ2-3; no clear D gene. The V gene's germline CDR1 is LGHDT and CDR2 YNNKEL (reference sequence). Trimming removed 4 bases at V and 1 base at J, with 9 bases between. The CDR3 totals 14 residues.

This clonotype was counted many times. J is TRBJ2-5 and V is TRBV6-1; D is possibly TRBD1 (5 bases). CDR1 is MNHNS and CDR2 is SASEGT in the germline V gene. V was pared by 4 bases and J by 4 bases, with 10 bases between. The CDR3 length is 13 residues. CDR3: CASSVGARETQYF. The CDR3 nucleotides read TGTGCCAGCAGTGTAGGGGCCCGAGAGACCCAGTACTTC.

This clonotype was seen many times. The CDR3 spells CSVGVGPAEAFF. The CDR3 DNA reads TGCAGCGTTGGGGTTGGACCGGCTGAAGCTTTCTTT. The chain uses TRBV29-1 and TRBJ1-1; D unresolved. The CDR3 totals 12 residues. Germline V lookup: CDR1 SQVTM, CDR2 ANQGSEA. Trimming cost V 4 bases and J 6 bases, with 12 bases left between them.

This rearrangement joins TRBV6-5 to TRBJ1-4; D is ambiguous. Deletions cut 0 bases from V and 5 bases from J, with 7 bases between. CDR3 length: 14 amino acids. In germline, CDR1 is MNHEY, CDR2 SVGAGI. Written as DNA, the CDR3 is TGTGCCAGCAGTTACTCGACGGGCAATGAAAAACTGTTTTTT. Its translation: CASSYSTGNEKLFF.

The genes are TRBV29-1 and TRBJ1-1; perhaps TRBD1 as D (6 bases). CDR3 length: 13 residues. From germline, CDR1 is SQVTM and CDR2 ANQGSEA. Trimming shortened V by 1 base and J by 8 bases, and 14 bases separated the two germline ends. CDR3 nucleotides: TGCAGCGTTGAAGGGGGCGGGGGCCAGGAAGCTTTCTTT. Amino acids: CSVEGGGGQEAFF.

This clonotype came up a few times. The chain links TRBV4-2 to TRBJ2-1; 7 bases map to TRBD2. Unmatched junction bases numbered 13, after V lost 6 bases and J lost 8 bases. The CDR3 is 15 amino acids. Per germline, CDR1 LGHNA and CDR2 YNFKEQ. CDR3 amino acids: CASRPGTNPEYEQFF. The CDR3 DNA is TGTGCCAGCAGGCCAGGGACTAACCCCGAATATGAGCAGTTCTTC.

This clonotype has ten or more counts. The chain is built from TRBV7-8 and TRBJ2-7; 10 bases match TRBD1. This CDR3 contains 15 residues. V shed 5 bases, J shed 4 bases, and the junction held 8 bases outside the gene matches. The germline gives CDR1 SGHVS, CDR2 FQNEAQ. Here the CDR3 reads CASSTRGTGDYEQYF. In DNA form, the CDR3 reads TGTGCCAGCAGCACACGGGGGACAGGGGATTACGAGCAGTACTTC.